Detailed here is one T cell receptor beta chain. This entry belongs to a study of blood T cell repertoires in COVID-19. In the source study's methods: The authors estimated nucleated cell counts from reference gene primer amplification. Profiled with immunoSEQ multiplex PCR; TCRdb holds only in-frame clones, not every one. V and J calls plus clone size are reproduced from that table; the DNA served to infer D and trimming. Of approximately 100,000 clones in the sample, around 87% are singletons; the top ten hold roughly 12%. The sequence was obtained from a woman aged 30 to 39 with acute or convalescent COVID-19. Sequencing was done on a sample of peripheral blood.

CDR3 sequence (DNA): TGTGCCAGTAGTCTTCGGGGGAGGGGCACAGATACGCAGTATTTT. Translation: CASSLRGRGTDTQYF. The rearrangement joins TRBV19 to TRBJ2-3; 7 bases match TRBD2. This CDR3 has 15 amino acids. The germline CDR1 and CDR2 sequences are LNHDA and SQIVND (reference sequence). J gave up 1 base and V 5 bases, and 6 bases lay outside the gene matches.